The next 29 T cell receptor beta chains were all read from a single sample in a study of tissue T cells after allogeneic stem cell transplantation. Produced via immunoSEQ multiplex PCR; TCRdb's table is partial and in-frame only. The table lists about 6,000 clones, roughly 61% of them singletons, with approximately 15% in the top ten. This sample comprised duodenum tissue, obtained at autopsy. These receptors were collected from a woman aged 18 to 55 with breast cancer.

V usage is TRBV6-1 and J usage is TRBJ1-4; no definite D call. CDR1 and CDR2 (germline): MNHNS, SASEGT. V was shortened by 2 bases and J by 10 bases, with 11 bases between the two germline ends. The length of the CDR3 is 13 residues. CDR3 region: CASSEREKAKLFF. The CDR3 region has the DNA TGTGCCAGCAGTGAACGGGAAAAGGCAAAACTGTTTTTT.

This clone appeared a few times. The V and J genes are TRBV5-4 and TRBJ2-5; 12 bases line up with TRBD1. This CDR3 has 15 amino acids. Losses at the gene ends were 4 bases for V and 4 bases for J; bases not matched to a gene: 5. CDR1 and CDR2 (germline): SGHNT, YYREEE (reference sequence). CDR3 amino acids: CASSTGQGAGETQYF. The CDR3 DNA reads as TGTGCCAGCAGCACGGGACAGGGGGCGGGAGAGACCCAGTACTTC. Together with reference TRBV5-4 and TRBJ2-5, the CDR3 gives the full variable domain: ETGVTQSPTHLIKTRGQQVTLRCSSQSGHNTVSWYQQALGQGPQFIFQYYREEENGRGNFPPRFSGLQFPNYSSELNVNALELDDSALYLCASSTGQGAGETQYFGPGTRLLVL.

This clone was detected only a few times. The rearrangement uses TRBV29-1 and TRBJ2-7, with TRBD1 identical over 7 bases. The junction had 5 bases not matched to a gene; V was cut back by 3 bases and J by 3 bases. Per germline, CDR1 SQVTM and CDR2 ANQGSEA. The CDR3 runs 13 residues. The CDR3 reads CSVDMDRNYEQYF. In DNA, the CDR3 is TGCAGCGTTGACATGGACAGGAACTACGAGCAGTACTTC.

The rearrangement uses TRBV5-1 and TRBJ2-4; D gene ambiguous. Trimming removed 0 bases at V and 0 bases at J, with 4 bases between. Germline CDR1 is SGHRS and CDR2 is YFSETQ. The CDR3 spans 14 residues. DNA for the CDR3: TGCGCCAGCAGCTTGGGGGGAGCCAAAAACATTCAGTACTTC. Its translation is CASSLGGAKNIQYF. Based on the CDR3 plus reference TRBV5-1 and TRBJ2-4, the full variable domain is KAGVTQTPRYLIKTRGQQVTLSCSPISGHRSVSWYQQTPGQGLQFLFEYFSETQRNKGNFPGRFSGRQFSNSRSEMNVSTLELGDSALYLCASSLGGAKNIQYFGAGTRLSVL.

The chain joins TRBV19 to TRBJ2-7, with no clear D. CDR3 size: 15 residues. CDR1 is LNHDA, CDR2 SQIVND, per germline (reference sequence). V shed 1 base and J shed 2 bases, with 12 bases lying between them. The CDR3 DNA reads TGTGCCAGTAGTATAGGCCCAGACCCGGCCTACGAGCAGTACTTC. This sequence encodes CASSIGPDPAYEQYF.

V gene TRBV7-2 combines with J gene TRBJ1-4; 10 positions match TRBD1. Germline-derived CDR1 and CDR2 are SGHTA and FQGNSA. This CDR3 is 16 amino acids long. J lost 7 bases, V lost 4 bases, and 9 bases had no gene match. The CDR3 DNA reads as TGTGCCAGCAGCTCCGACGGGGACAGGGGTGTTGAAAAACTGTTTTTT. As protein: CASSSDGDRGVEKLFF.

The chain links TRBV6-2 or TRBV6-3 to TRBJ2-5; 7 nucleotides match TRBD2. This CDR3 is 17 amino acids long. Germline V lookup: CDR1 MNHEY, CDR2 SVGEGT. With 5 bases clipped from V and 2 bases from J, the junction kept 14 bases outside the gene matches. The DNA for the CDR3 is TGTGCCAGCAGTCACGCCTATGACGGGAGGACTCAAGAGACCCAGTACTTC. Encoded protein: CASSHAYDGRTQETQYF.

By share of the sample, this clone is medium-sized (0.01 to 0.1%). This sequence joins TRBV4-3 and TRBJ1-4, with TRBD1 matching over 8 bases. CDR1 is LGHNA and CDR2 is YSLEER in the germline V gene. V dropped 3 bases and J dropped 2; count of bases not matched to a gene: 5. The CDR3 contains 16 residues. The CDR3 coding sequence is TGCGCCAGCAGCCAGGAATACAGGGGGACTAATGAAAAACTGTTTTTT. Encoded protein: CASSQEYRGTNEKLFF.

The genes are TRBV5-1 and TRBJ2-7; perhaps TRBD1 as D (6 bases). V was trimmed by 4 bases and J by 5 bases, leaving 13 bases between them. This CDR3 is built from 13 residues. Germline V gene sequence: CDR1 SGHRS, CDR2 YFSETQ. CDR3 protein: CASSLQGDHEQYF. The CDR3 DNA follows: TGCGCCAGCAGCCTACAGGGAGACCACGAGCAGTACTTC.

The chain has TRBV6-2 or TRBV6-3 and TRBJ2-1, with 11 bases aligning to TRBD2. The germline CDR1 and CDR2 sequences are MNHEY and SVGEGT. The CDR3 is made up of 18 amino acids. V lost 5 bases, J lost 1 base, and 10 bases stayed unmatched. The CDR3 DNA reads as TGTGCCAGCAGTACCCTTCAGGGACTAGCGGAGTCCTACAATGAGCAGTTCTTC. Protein product: CASSTLQGLAESYNEQFF.

The chain employs TRBV23-1 and TRBJ2-1, with a weak D call TRBD1 (6 bases). TRBV23-1 is an open reading frame whose function is uncertain. This CDR3 contains 17 residues. V was shortened by 0 bases and J by 6 bases, with 18 bases between the two germline ends. The CDR3 DNA sequence: TGCGCCAGCAGTCAATCGGCTCGGGCCAGGGGCCGCAATGAGCAGTTCTTC. Residues: CASSQSARARGRNEQFF.

This chain joins TRBV6-5 and TRBJ2-7, with a tentative D call TRBD1 (6 bases). The CDR3 sequence is 14 residues long. Trimming shortened V by 4 bases and J by 3 bases, and 13 bases separated the two germline ends. CDR1 is MNHEY and CDR2 is SVGAGI in the germline V gene. CDR3 sequence: CASSLIPQGYEQYF. In DNA, the CDR3 is TGTGCCAGCAGTTTAATTCCACAGGGCTACGAGCAGTACTTC.

V gene TRBV14 combines with J gene TRBJ2-5; maybe TRBD1 (6 bases). The germline CDR1 and CDR2 sequences are SGHDN and FVKESK. The CDR3 runs 14 residues. With 3 bases removed from V and 3 bases from J, the gap between germline ends came to 11 bases. The DNA of the CDR3 is TGTGCCAGCAGCCAGCTAAGGACAGAAGAGACCCAGTACTTC. This sequence encodes CASSQLRTEETQYF.

J is TRBJ1-6 and V is TRBV28, with no clear D. The CDR3 extends over 11 amino acids. V was shortened by 6 bases and J by 12 bases, with 9 bases between the two germline ends. In germline, CDR1 is MDHEN, CDR2 SYDVKM. CDR3 coding DNA: TGTGCCAGCAGCCTACACGAACCCCTCCACTTT. Its translation is CASSLHEPLHF.

This sequence joins TRBV9 and TRBJ1-5, with unresolved D. The CDR3 is 14 residues long. Looked up from germline, CDR1 is SGDLS and CDR2 is YYNGEE. The V end was cut by 0 bases, the J end by 9 bases, with 13 bases between. The CDR3 region is CASSVEVHRGPQHF. The CDR3 DNA reads as TGTGCCAGCAGCGTAGAGGTGCACCGCGGGCCCCAGCATTTT.

The rearrangement uses TRBV3-1 (or the pseudogene TRBV3-2) and TRBJ1-5, with D unclear. Trimming took off 0 bases at V and 7 bases at J, with 7 bases between the two ends. This CDR3 is 13 amino acids long. The germline V gene encodes CDR1 LGHDT and CDR2 YNNKEL (reference sequence). This chain's CDR3 is CASSQDVGQPQHF. The DNA of the CDR3 is TGTGCCAGCAGCCAAGATGTAGGCCAGCCCCAGCATTTT.

V and J are TRBV11-2 and TRBJ2-7; a possible D gene is TRBD1 (7 bases). V dropped 4 bases and J dropped 5 bases, with 21 bases sitting between them. The germline V gene encodes CDR1 SGHAT and CDR2 FQNNGV. There are 16 residues in the CDR3. CDR3 DNA: TGTGCCAGCAGCTCCCGGGACAGAGATGCTAGCGACGAGCAGTACTTC. Translating it yields CASSSRDRDASDEQYF.

Concerning this clone itself: A read error may produce the germline difference seen at one junction end. J is TRBJ1-1 and V is TRBV29-1; possible D gene TRBD1, 5 bases. The CDR3 length is 10 residues. CDR1 and CDR2 from the germline V gene are SQVTM and ANQGSEA. Here the CDR3 reads CSVGPPGVLF. CDR3 sequence (DNA): TGCAGCGTTGGCCCGCCGGGGGTCCTCTTT.

This clone was detected once. This rearrangement joins TRBV6-5 to TRBJ2-1, with 11 bases lining up with TRBD2. The length of the CDR3 is 15 residues. The germline CDR1 and CDR2 sequences are MNHEY and SVGAGI. Trimming at V came to 6 bases and at J to 3 bases, leaving 4 bases not matched to a gene. CDR3 sequence: CASRLLAGVYNEQFF. The CDR3 nucleotides read TGTGCCAGCAGGTTACTAGCGGGAGTCTACAATGAGCAGTTCTTC.

This clone turned up a few times. The DNA is omitted, as the CDR3 cannot be located on it reliably, and the CDR3 follows TCRdb's listing. The chain has TRBV24-1 and TRBJ1-1. The CDR3 sequence runs 13 residues, both termini included. From germline, CDR1 is KGHDR and CDR2 SFDVKD. CDR3 region: CATSSSGWTEAFF.

The CDR3: CASSLRDRDTSNGYTF. CDR3 DNA: TGTGCCAGCAGCCTAAGGGACAGGGATACGAGTAATGGCTACACCTTC. The gene calls are TRBV7-9 and TRBJ1-2, with 9 bases identical to TRBD1. CDR1 and CDR2 from the germline V gene are SEHNR and FQNEAQ (reference sequence). Unmatched junction bases numbered 13, after V lost 5 bases and J lost 6 bases. This CDR3 comprises 16 residues.

The chain links TRBV12-3 or TRBV12-4 to TRBJ2-3, with 7 positions matching TRBD1. CDR3 size: 12 residues. With 7 bases clipped from V and 5 bases from J, the junction kept 3 bases outside the gene matches. CDR3 in amino acids: CASTQGEDTQYF. The CDR3 DNA reads as TGTGCCAGCACCCAGGGGGAAGATACGCAGTATTTT.

Only one count was recorded for this clone. The genes are TRBV5-1 and TRBJ2-1; perhaps TRBD2 as D (5 bases). In germline, CDR1 is SGHRS, CDR2 YFSETQ. Trimming removed 0 bases at V and 1 base at J, with 8 bases between. The CDR3 covers 15 residues. CDR3 in DNA: TGCGCCAGCAGCTTGGCGGGGAGTTCCTACAATGAGCAGTTCTTC. It codes for CASSLAGSSYNEQFF. Full variable domain (missing parts from reference TRBV5-1 and TRBJ2-1): KAGVTQTPRYLIKTRGQQVTLSCSPISGHRSVSWYQQTPGQGLQFLFEYFSETQRNKGNFPGRFSGRQFSNSRSEMNVSTLELGDSALYLCASSLAGSSYNEQFFGPGTRLTVL.

This clone has just a few counts. The chain has TRBV24-1 and TRBJ1-2; 11 nucleotides line up with TRBD1. V was pared by 3 bases and J by 7 bases, with 0 bases of the junction left unmatched. Germline assignment: CDR1 KGHDR and CDR2 SFDVKD. The length of the CDR3 is 13 residues. The CDR3 region is CATSDGTGGGYTF. In nucleotides, the CDR3 is TGTGCCACCAGTGATGGGACAGGGGGTGGCTACACCTTC.

This clone has only one observation. The identical CDR3 is also encoded by other nucleotide sequences in the sample. This chain connects TRBV6-2 or TRBV6-3 to TRBJ2-7, with no clear D. Deletions cut 2 bases from V and 0 bases from J, with 5 bases between. Germline CDR1 MNHEY, CDR2 SVGEGT. This CDR3 is 13 amino acids long. DNA for the CDR3: TGTGCCAGCAGTTACGTTTCCTCCTACGAGCAGTACTTC. Residues: CASSYVSSYEQYF.

V is TRBV27 and J is TRBJ2-1, with 8 bases that match TRBD1. The CDR3 runs 17 residues. Germline assignment: CDR1 MNHEY and CDR2 SMNVEV (reference sequence). The junction had 8 bases not matched to a gene; V was cut back by 4 bases and J by 0 bases. CDR3 in amino acids: CASSSWTGRSSYNEQFF. The CDR3 bases are TGTGCCAGCAGTTCGTGGACAGGGCGCAGCTCCTACAATGAGCAGTTCTTC.

The rearrangement links TRBV19 to TRBJ2-3; tentatively, D is TRBD1 (5 bases). With 5 bases removed from V and 1 base from J, the gap between germline ends came to 7 bases. The CDR3 runs to 13 residues. Germline V gene sequence: CDR1 LNHDA, CDR2 SQIVND (reference sequence). CDR3 nucleotides: TGTGCCAGTAGTTGGGGCCGCACAGATACGCAGTATTTT. This encodes CASSWGRTDTQYF.

CDR3 region: CASSPGWGQLVTDTQYF. CDR3 sequence (DNA): TGTGCCAGCAGTCCCGGGTGGGGTCAGTTGGTCACAGATACGCAGTATTTT. This chain connects TRBV6-6 to TRBJ2-3, with D unclear. Trimming left V 5 bases short and J 2 bases short, with 20 bases between. In germline, CDR1 is MNHNY, CDR2 SVGAGI (reference sequence). CDR3 length equals 17 residues.

As for this clone: A much larger clone lies a single base off, so this may be a read error. This rearrangement joins TRBV7-9 to TRBJ1-4; TRBD1 is a possible D gene (5 bases). Germline CDR1 SEHNR, CDR2 FQNEAQ (reference sequence). CDR3 length: 14 amino acids. Trimming took 6 bases from V and 8 from J, leaving 16 bases between them. The CDR3 DNA reads as TGTGCCAGCAGTGTTGGGCGGGGGGACGAAAAACTGTTTTTT. Translated, it gives CASSVGRGDEKLFF.